The clone carrying this T cell receptor beta chain was seen repeatedly, ten times or more. The CDR3 covers 15 residues. Trimming took 6 bases from V and 6 from J; bases not matched to a gene: 9. Time point defined: pre-sensitization, week 0. Specified treatment: therapeutic diphenylcyclopropenone sensitization with weekly scalp DPC. Investigators collected blood before applying each patch test. Alopecia patients between 18 and 70 years old and suitable for DPC were used as donors. The data derive from a study of human T cells and chemical hapten exposure. Overall study: Patch tests applied 0.01% DPC to the upper back, read at 6 days.

As the library was built, unique molecular identifiers were attached to individual cDNA molecules. TCRdb ran MiXCR on the RACE reads and lists one entry per CDR3 protein. The sample includes about 68,000 distinct CDR3 sequences, about 10% of them seen just once. The TCR comes from a woman between 45 and 65 years old with alopecia areata. Some clones in this sample may be carry-over from other donors' samples. The sample here was whole blood, taken in connection with sensitization to the hapten diphenylcyclopropenone (DPC). The V and J genes are TRBV12-3 or TRBV12-4 and TRBJ2-7; 12 positions agree with TRBD1. The CDR3 here is CASRPFGTGGGEQYF. CDR3 sequence (DNA): TGTGCCAGCAGACCGTTTGGGACAGGGGGCGGCGAGCAGTACTTC.